What follows describes a single T cell receptor beta chain. The antigen is undetermined. The sample comes from a study of CD8 T cells in ankylosing spondylitis. TCRdb re-derived calls from the 5' RACE reads in MiXCR, one entry per CDR3 protein. The data contain over 450,000 distinct CDR3 sequences, about 12% of them seen just once; the ten biggest clones take up around 7%. Germline lookup yields CDR1 DFQATT and CDR2 SNEGSKA (reference sequence). The CDR3 contains 14 residues. Trimming cost V 5 bases and J 6 bases; bases outside gene matches: 5. Overall study findings and caveats: Within peripheral blood, clones linked to disease were CD8+ and relatively rare. Reports say disease-linked clones showed up significantly more in matched ankylosing spondylitis synovial fluid. Among TCR beta sequences, a motif of several highly homologous variants appeared characteristic of ankylosing spondylitis blood.

This chain links TRBV20-1 with TRBJ2-2, with 11 bases matching TRBD1. Sequenced material: blood, either unsorted or a sorted T cell fraction (not recorded which). This receptor was identified in a male donor with ankylosing spondylitis. CDR3 protein: CSAHRDRGSGELFF. CDR3 in DNA: TGCAGTGCTCACCGGGACAGGGGGTCCGGGGAGCTGTTTTTT.